This T cell receptor beta chain stems from a study of control samples from healthy donors and cancer patients. Profiled with immunoSEQ multiplex PCR; TCRdb holds only in-frame clones, not every one. The sample yields about 51,000 clones, 75% to 90% seen once. CDR3 size: 13 residues. CDR1 and CDR2 from the germline V gene are KGHSH and LQKENI. V was clipped by 3 bases and J by 7 bases; unmatched bases: 3. The chain recombines TRBV18 with TRBJ1-5; 7 bases are shared with TRBD1. The sample comprised blood. The TCR comes from a man aged 70-80 years in good health. The DNA of the CDR3 is TGTGCCAGCTCACCGGGACAGAAACAGCCCCAGCATTTT. Translated, it gives CASSPGQKQPQHF. The full variable domain, rest sourced from reference TRBV18 and TRBJ1-5, is NAGVMQNPRHLVRRRGQEARLRCSPMKGHSHVYWYRQLPEEGLKFMVYLQKENIIDESGMPKERFSAEFPKEGPSILRIQQVVRGDSAAYFCASSPGQKQPQHFGDGTRLSIL.